This T cell receptor beta chain was sequenced for a study of T cell clones after liver transplantation. In the study overall: Immunosuppression withdrawal was tried within 2 years after liver transplantation in this trial. Without induction therapy, subjects received standard immunosuppression until 12-24 months post-transplant. Third-party-reactive TCRbeta sequences from pre-transplant mixed lymphocyte reactions served as antigen-independent comparators. TCRbeta sequencing after a pre-transplant mixed lymphocyte reaction identified graft-donor-reactive clones, later tracked in post-transplant blood.

This table comes from immunoSEQ multiplex PCR, and its TCRdb copy is limited to in-frame clones, with some not included. This sample has around 15,000 clones, with 80% to 95% found just once. This clone was seen just once. Source: CD8+ T cells from blood, taken before liver transplant. The clonotype was recovered from a human donor who received a liver transplant.

In nucleotides, the CDR3 is TGTGCCAGCAGCTTAGTCGGTAGCCCAGAGACCCAGTACTTC. This translates into CASSLVGSPETQYF. V is TRBV11-2 and J is TRBJ2-5; D is undetermined. The V and J ends lost 1 base and 4 bases respectively, with 10 bases between them. Germline V CDR1 and CDR2: SGHAT, FQNNGV. The CDR3 contains 14 residues.